This TCR beta chain was sequenced in a study of spatial heterogeneity in lung cancer. Points from the study as a whole: Counts that tracked tumor mutation counts were those of expanded intratumoral alpha and beta TCRs.

TCRdb called the 5' RACE reads again in MiXCR, with one record for every CDR3 protein. The data show some 16,000 distinct CDR3 sequences, 6.5% to 7% seen once. Regarding time point: sample taken at primary tumor resection. This clonotype was seen repeatedly, ten times or more. The antigen is not known. The sequenced sample was lung tumor tissue, obtained at surgery. The receptor's source is a female donor with early-stage non-small cell lung cancer.

CDR3 sequence reads: CASSLATNEKLFF. The DNA for the CDR3 is TGTGCCAGCTCCCTTGCAACTAATGAAAAACTGTTTTTT. This rearrangement joins TRBV19 to TRBJ1-4; no clear D. The CDR3 loop spans 13 amino acids. The germline V and J ends were trimmed by 9 bases and 0 bases, with 8 bases remaining between them. The germline CDR1 and CDR2 sequences are LNHDA and SQIVND (reference sequence).